This T cell receptor (beta chain) emerged from a study of cytomegalovirus exposure and HLA in healthy donors. This CDR3 comprises 11 residues. CDR1 and CDR2 from the germline V gene are KGHSH and LQKENI. V gave up 2 bases and J gave up 6 bases, with 4 bases separating them. PCR involved 60 Vbeta and 13 Jbeta primers. Using immunoSEQ multiplex PCR, the repertoire was profiled, and TCRdb retains in-frame clones only, with some absent. This table holds over 35,000 clones. The sample consisted of PBMCs. The chain uses TRBV18 and TRBJ1-1; the D is unclear. This TCR was sampled from a woman aged 30 to 39 in good health and CMV-seronegative. The CDR3: CASSPAAEAFF. The CDR3 DNA is TGTGCCAGCTCACCAGCAGCTGAAGCTTTCTTT. Together with reference TRBV18 and TRBJ1-1, the CDR3 gives the full variable domain: NAGVMQNPRHLVRRRGQEARLRCSPMKGHSHVYWYRQLPEEGLKFMVYLQKENIIDESGMPKERFSAEFPKEGPSILRIQQVVRGDSAAYFCASSPAAEAFFGQGTRLTVV.